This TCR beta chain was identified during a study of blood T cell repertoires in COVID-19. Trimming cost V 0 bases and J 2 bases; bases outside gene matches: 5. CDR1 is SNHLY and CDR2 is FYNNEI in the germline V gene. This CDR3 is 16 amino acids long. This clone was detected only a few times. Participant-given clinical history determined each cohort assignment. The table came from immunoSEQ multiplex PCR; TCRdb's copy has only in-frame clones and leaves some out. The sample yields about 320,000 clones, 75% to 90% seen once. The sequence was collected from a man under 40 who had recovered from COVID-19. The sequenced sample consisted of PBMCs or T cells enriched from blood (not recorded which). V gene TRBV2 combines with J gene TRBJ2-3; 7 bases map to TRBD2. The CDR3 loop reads CASSEASGTNTDTQYF. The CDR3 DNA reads TGTGCCAGCAGTGAAGCTTCCGGGACTAACACAGATACGCAGTATTTT.